One and the same sample provided the 26 T cell receptor beta chains below, sequenced in a study of cytomegalovirus exposure and HLA in healthy donors. The PCR ran on 60 Vbeta and 13 Jbeta primers. TCRdb's copy holds only in-frame clones and misses some; the assay was immunoSEQ multiplex PCR. This table has some 200,000 clones, roughly 80% appearing once. Source material: PBMCs. The source of these receptors is a middle-aged man in good health and CMV-seronegative.

The chain couples TRBV4-2 to TRBJ2-7; D may be TRBD2 (6 bases). This CDR3 has 15 residues. The V and J ends lost 4 bases and 3 bases respectively, with 16 bases between them. Germline loops: CDR1 LGHNA, CDR2 YNFKEQ. CDR3 in amino acids: CASSRNLGLNYEQYF. The CDR3 nucleotides are TGTGCCAGCAGCCGCAACCTGGGACTGAACTACGAGCAGTACTTC.

This sequence joins TRBV7-6 and TRBJ2-7, with 8 bases matching TRBD1. V lost 6 bases and J lost 6; bases outside the gene matches: 4. The CDR3 length is 12 residues. Germline V gene data show CDR1 as SGHVS and CDR2 as FNYEAQ. The CDR3 sequence is CASRGQGGEQYF. DNA of the CDR3: TGTGCCAGCAGAGGACAGGGAGGCGAGCAGTACTTC.

This clone has only one observation. The chain has TRBV14 and TRBJ1-1; tentatively, D is TRBD1 (5 bases). The V and J ends lost 1 base and 6 bases respectively, with 18 bases between them. CDR1 SGHDN and CDR2 FVKESK come from the germline V gene. CDR3 length: 16 amino acids. CDR3 in DNA: TGTGCCAGCAGCCAAGGTTTGTCAGGGTGGGAAGCTGAAGCTTTCTTT. It encodes CASSQGLSGWEAEAFF.

This clone has a handful of counts. The chain couples TRBV5-6 to TRBJ1-2, with D unresolved. Germline loops: CDR1 SGHDT, CDR2 YYEEEE. The CDR3 loop spans 13 amino acids. V lost 5 bases and J lost 8, with 16 bases in between. CDR3 sequence: CASSDSEGGGYTF. CDR3 sequence (DNA): TGTGCCAGCAGTGACTCTGAGGGTGGGGGCTACACCTTC.

The chain carries TRBV18 and TRBJ1-4; tentatively, D is TRBD1 (6 bases). Trimming removed 5 bases from V and 7 bases from J, with 14 bases in between. The CDR3 has 14 amino acids. Germline V CDR1 and CDR2: KGHSH, LQKENI. CDR3: CASSDGRRGEKLFF. In DNA form, the CDR3 reads TGTGCCAGCTCAGATGGACGCAGGGGTGAAAAACTGTTTTTT.

DNA of the CDR3: TGTGCCAGCAGCAGACTAGCGGGGGCGGTAGATACGCAGTATTTT. Its translation is CASSRLAGAVDTQYF. The V and J genes are TRBV11-2 and TRBJ2-3, with 12 bases that match TRBD2. The CDR3 length is 15 residues. Trimming took 5 bases from V and 5 from J; bases not matched to a gene: 5. From germline, CDR1 is SGHAT and CDR2 FQNNGV.

About this clone: One end of the junction varies from germline; a read error may be responsible. J is TRBJ1-1 and V is TRBV7-9, with D perhaps matching TRBD1 (6 bases). Per the germline V gene, CDR1 is SEHNR and CDR2 is FQNEAQ (reference sequence). The CDR3 has 14 amino acids. The CDR3 DNA reads TGTTCCAGCAGCCACAGGGCCCCCTTGACTGAAGCTTTCTTT. It translates to CSSSHRAPLTEAFF. The variable domain in full, with the rest retrieved from reference TRBV7-9 and TRBJ1-1, is DTGVSQNPRHKITKRGQNVTFRCDPISEHNRLYWYRQTLGQGPEFLTYFQNEAQLEKSRLLSDRFSAERPKGSFSTLEIQRTEQGDSAMYLCSSSHRAPLTEAFFGQGTRLTVV.

This clone was detected a few times. V gene TRBV6-6 combines with J gene TRBJ1-1; tentative D call: TRBD1 (5 bases). Germline V gene lookup returns CDR1 MNHNY and CDR2 SVGAGI (reference sequence). V shed 4 bases and J shed 6 bases, with 15 bases lying between them. This CDR3 spans 14 amino acids. For the CDR3, the DNA is TGTGCCAGCAGTTCCCAGATGGAGGGGCCTGAAGCTTTCTTT. It is translated as CASSSQMEGPEAFF.

The genes are TRBV9 and TRBJ2-1, with TRBD2 identical over 16 bases. The CDR3 is 16 residues long. J lost 9 bases, V lost 3 bases, and 6 bases had no gene match. CDR1 SGDLS and CDR2 YYNGEE come from the germline V gene. CDR3 sequence (DNA): TGTGCCAGCAGCGGACCCGGGACTAGCGGGAGGGGTGAGCAGTTCTTC. Amino acids: CASSGPGTSGRGEQFF.

About this clone itself: A read error may account for a junction end that differs from germline. This chain connects TRBV7-9 to TRBJ2-5; TRBD1 agrees at 9 bases. CDR3 length equals 14 residues. The germline CDR1 and CDR2 sequences are SEHNR and FQNEAQ (reference sequence). The CDR3 sequence is CSSSFRGQGGTQYF. CDR3 DNA sequence: TGTTCCAGCAGCTTTCGGGGACAGGGTGGGACCCAGTACTTC.

V gene TRBV14 combines with J gene TRBJ1-1; D is unclear. V dropped 0 bases and J dropped 9 bases, with 8 bases sitting between them. Looked up from germline, CDR1 is SGHDN and CDR2 is FVKESK. The CDR3 length is 12 residues. CDR3 in DNA: TGTGCCAGCAGCCAAGATCGGGTTAAAGCTTTCTTT. Encoded protein: CASSQDRVKAFF.

This sequence joins TRBV19 and TRBJ1-1; TRBD1 might be the D (6 bases). Trimming cost V 6 bases and J 3 bases, with 11 bases left between them. From germline, CDR1 is LNHDA and CDR2 SQIVND (reference sequence). There are 13 residues in the CDR3. CDR3 region: CASSNRAYTEAFF. CDR3 coding DNA: TGTGCCAGTAGCAACAGGGCCTACACTGAAGCTTTCTTT.

This clone is a singleton in its sample. The chain uses TRBV5-1 and TRBJ2-3; TRBD1 matches 8 bases. Germline V gene sequence: CDR1 SGHRS, CDR2 YFSETQ. J was trimmed by 0 bases and V by 2 bases; bases with no gene match: 8. The CDR3 has 17 residues. The CDR3 protein is CASSFRSTGASTDTQYF. The CDR3 nucleotides read TGCGCCAGCAGCTTCCGATCGACAGGGGCCAGCACAGATACGCAGTATTTT.

V and J are TRBV7-8 and TRBJ1-1; no reliable D call. CDR1 SGHVS and CDR2 FQNEAQ come from the germline V gene. There are 14 residues in the CDR3. Trimming took off 3 bases at V and 3 bases at J, with 11 bases between the two ends. The CDR3 DNA sequence: TGTGCCAGCAGCTTGGAGCTGGGAGACACTGAAGCTTTCTTT. As protein: CASSLELGDTEAFF.

J is TRBJ2-3 and V is TRBV2; D may be TRBD1 (5 bases). The germline V gene encodes CDR1 SNHLY and CDR2 FYNNEI. The CDR3 runs to 14 residues. Trimming removed 7 bases at V and 0 bases at J, with 11 bases between. CDR3 loop: CASNAYRSTDTQYF. The CDR3 DNA follows: TGTGCCAGCAACGCTTACAGGAGCACAGATACGCAGTATTTT.

The CDR3 sequence is CASSLASGGRTGELFF. CDR3 DNA: TGTGCCAGCAGCTTAGCGTCGGGAGGGCGAACCGGGGAGCTGTTTTTT. This sequence joins TRBV7-2 and TRBJ2-2; TRBD2 matches 8 bases. The V and J ends lost 0 bases and 5 bases, in that order; junction bases with no gene match: 5. The CDR3 sequence is 16 residues long. Germline CDR1 is SGHTA and CDR2 is FQGNSA.

The count of this clone is one. The chain carries TRBV27 and TRBJ2-6; weak D call: TRBD1 (5 bases). Germline V CDR1 and CDR2: MNHEY, SMNVEV (reference sequence). Trimming cost V 2 bases and J 1 base, with 18 bases left between them. The CDR3 totals 19 residues. The CDR3 reads CASSLRQGVVMSGANVLTF. The CDR3, as DNA: TGTGCCAGCAGTTTAAGGCAGGGTGTGGTCATGTCTGGGGCCAACGTCCTGACTTTC.

The chain combines TRBV28 with TRBJ2-7; 9 nucleotides match TRBD1. J lost 0 bases, V lost 6 bases, and 6 bases had no gene match. The CDR3 runs 15 residues. Germline assignment: CDR1 MDHEN and CDR2 SYDVKM. The CDR3 here is CASSSLTGGSYEQYF. Written as DNA, the CDR3 is TGTGCCAGCAGCTCCTTGACAGGGGGCTCCTACGAGCAGTACTTC.

V usage is TRBV5-1 and J usage is TRBJ2-7; 10 positions match TRBD2. V trimming: 0 bases; J trimming: 2 bases; junction bases outside the gene matches: 5. Germline V CDR1 and CDR2: SGHRS, YFSETQ. CDR3 length equals 16 residues. The CDR3 DNA reads TGCGCCAGCAGCTTGGGGGGTAGCGGGAGGACCTACGAGCAGTACTTC. It translates to CASSLGGSGRTYEQYF.

CDR3 protein: CASKFGLAEGQYF. In DNA, the CDR3 is TGTGCCAGCAAATTCGGACTAGCGGAAGGGCAGTACTTC. This rearrangement joins TRBV2 to TRBJ2-7; 10 nucleotides agree with TRBD2. V dropped 7 bases and J dropped 9; count of bases not matched to a gene: 9. Germline lookup yields CDR1 SNHLY and CDR2 FYNNEI. This CDR3 has 13 residues.

The chain combines TRBV19 with TRBJ1-2, with no clear D. CDR1 and CDR2 from the germline V gene are LNHDA and SQIVND (reference sequence). The CDR3 runs 14 residues. V lost 5 bases to trimming and J lost 5 bases, with 15 bases between them. CDR3 in amino acids: CASSQLPEGYGYTF. CDR3 sequence (DNA): TGTGCCAGTAGTCAACTCCCGGAGGGTTATGGCTACACCTTC.

The chain is built from TRBV7-3 and TRBJ2-3; the D gene is possibly TRBD2 (6 bases). This CDR3 is 13 amino acids long. Germline-derived CDR1 and CDR2 are SGHTA and FQGTGA. The ends were cut back, 4 bases at V and 5 bases at J, with 10 bases in the middle. CDR3 sequence: CASSSAGLDTQYF. CDR3 nucleotide sequence: TGTGCCAGCAGCTCCGCGGGACTAGATACGCAGTATTTT.

This clone has only a few counts. The chain has TRBV29-1 and TRBJ2-5, with D maybe TRBD2 (5 bases). Trimming left V 0 bases short and J 4 bases short, with 15 bases between. The CDR3 runs to 15 residues. CDR1 is SQVTM, CDR2 ANQGSEA, per germline. The CDR3 sequence: CSVEDKRDRGETQYF. Written as DNA, the CDR3 is TGCAGCGTTGAAGATAAACGGGATAGAGGAGAGACCCAGTACTTC.

The V call is TRBV30, the J call TRBJ2-6; the D is unclear. Germline values: CDR1 GTSNPN, CDR2 SVGIG (reference sequence). This CDR3 is 15 amino acids long. Trimming shortened V by 2 bases and J by 0 bases, and 8 bases separated the two germline ends. The CDR3 reads CAWSIQSSGANVLTF. The CDR3 region has the DNA TGTGCCTGGAGTATACAGAGCTCTGGGGCCAACGTCCTGACTTTC.

This CDR3 reads CASSAAGGTYSPLHF. CDR3 DNA sequence: TGTGCCAGTAGTGCCGCGGGGGGGACTTATTCACCCCTCCACTTT. The chain combines TRBV19 with TRBJ1-6; D might be TRBD1 (5 bases). From germline, CDR1 is LNHDA and CDR2 SQIVND (reference sequence). This CDR3 has 15 residues. V was trimmed by 5 bases and J by 8 bases, leaving 16 bases between them.

The chain has TRBV28 and TRBJ1-2; D unclear. The CDR3 has 12 residues. Germline CDR1 and CDR2: MDHEN and SYDVKM. V lost 7 bases, J lost 9 bases, and 15 bases lay in between. The CDR3 loop is CASITLRGSYTF. The CDR3 region has the DNA TGTGCCAGCATCACGTTGCGCGGTAGCTACACCTTC.